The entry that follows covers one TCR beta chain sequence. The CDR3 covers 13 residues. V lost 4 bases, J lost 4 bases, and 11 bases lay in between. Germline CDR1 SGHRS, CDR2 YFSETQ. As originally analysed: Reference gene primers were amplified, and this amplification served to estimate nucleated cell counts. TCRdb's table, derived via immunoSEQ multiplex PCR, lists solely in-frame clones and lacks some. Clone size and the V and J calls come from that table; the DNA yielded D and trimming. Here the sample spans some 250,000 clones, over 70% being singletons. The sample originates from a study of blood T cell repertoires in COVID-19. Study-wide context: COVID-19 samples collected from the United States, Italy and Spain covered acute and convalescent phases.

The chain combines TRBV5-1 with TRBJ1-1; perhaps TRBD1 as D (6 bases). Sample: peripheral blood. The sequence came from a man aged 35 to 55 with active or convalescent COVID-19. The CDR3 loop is CASSTQGSTEAFF. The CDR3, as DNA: TGCGCCAGCAGCACACAGGGTTCCACTGAAGCTTTCTTT.